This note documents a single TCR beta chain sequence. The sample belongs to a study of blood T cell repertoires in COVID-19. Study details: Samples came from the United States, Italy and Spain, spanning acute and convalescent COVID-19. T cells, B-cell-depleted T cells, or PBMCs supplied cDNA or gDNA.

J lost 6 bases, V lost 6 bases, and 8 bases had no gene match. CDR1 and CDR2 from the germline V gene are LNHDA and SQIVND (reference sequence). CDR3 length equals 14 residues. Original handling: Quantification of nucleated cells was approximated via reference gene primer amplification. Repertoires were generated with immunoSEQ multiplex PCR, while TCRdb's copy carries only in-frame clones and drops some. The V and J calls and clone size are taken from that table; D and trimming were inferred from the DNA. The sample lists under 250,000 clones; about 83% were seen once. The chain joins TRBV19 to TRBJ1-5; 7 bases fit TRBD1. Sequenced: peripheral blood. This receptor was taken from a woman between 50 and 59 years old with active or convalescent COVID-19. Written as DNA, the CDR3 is TGTGCCAGTAGAACCGAGGGGGCATCTCAGCCCCAGCATTTT. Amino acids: CASRTEGASQPQHF.